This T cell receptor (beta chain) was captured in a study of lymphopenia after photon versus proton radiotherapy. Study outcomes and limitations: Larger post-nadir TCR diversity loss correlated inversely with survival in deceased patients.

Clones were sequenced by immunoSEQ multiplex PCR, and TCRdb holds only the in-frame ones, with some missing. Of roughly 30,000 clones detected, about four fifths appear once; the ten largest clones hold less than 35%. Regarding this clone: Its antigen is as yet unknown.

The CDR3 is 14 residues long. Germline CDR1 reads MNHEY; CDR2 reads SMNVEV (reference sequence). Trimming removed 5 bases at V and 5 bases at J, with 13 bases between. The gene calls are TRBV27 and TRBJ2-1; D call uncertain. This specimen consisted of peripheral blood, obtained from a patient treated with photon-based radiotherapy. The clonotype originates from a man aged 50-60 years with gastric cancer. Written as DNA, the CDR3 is TGTGCCAGCAGTACTCCGAGTTGGGACAATGAGCAGTTCTTC. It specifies CASSTPSWDNEQFF.